This TCR beta chain was obtained from a study of blood T cell repertoires in COVID-19. Study details: From the United States, Italy and Spain came samples of acute and convalescent COVID-19.

Categorization into cohorts depended on clinical history that participants reported. Symptom resolution, clearance, or two negative PCRs marked the recovered donors of Cohort 3. Germline V lookup: CDR1 SNHLY, CDR2 FYNNEI. The CDR3 has 14 residues. V lost 3 bases and J lost 0, with 9 bases in between. Sequenced by immunoSEQ multiplex PCR; TCRdb stores in-frame clones only, minus some. The sample lists a few hundred thousand clones, 70% to 90% seen once, with roughly 2% in the top ten. This clone appeared a few times. Input material: PBMCs or T cells enriched from blood (not recorded which). The chain carries TRBV2 and TRBJ2-7; D unresolved. The TCR sequence derives from a man aged 25-40 years who had recovered from COVID-19. The CDR3 protein is CASSEAPLSYEQYF. CDR3 DNA sequence: TGTGCCAGCAGTGAGGCCCCGCTCTCCTACGAGCAGTACTTC.